The present T cell receptor (beta chain) was sequenced within a study of molecular identifiers for immune sequencing clone quantification. Whole-study results and caveats: Whereas clones above 20 RNA copies held under 1% of naive-cell molecules, they held over 98% of effector molecules. Clone sizes could be underestimated for highly expanded clones when identical TCR molecules share a barcode.

This clonotype was seen only a few times. Antigen specificity is unknown. TCRdb independently ran MiXCR on the PCR reads; one entry per CDR3 protein. Of 490,000 or so distinct CDR3 sequences listed, roughly 25% are singletons. The CDR3 consists of 13 residues. V gave up 6 bases and J gave up 0 bases; unmatched junction bases: 4. CDR1 and CDR2 (germline): DFQATT, SNEGSKA (reference sequence). The TCR originated in a human donor in good health. Some libraries in this study had Jurkat cell RNA spiked in. The V and J genes are TRBV20-1 and TRBJ2-7; 8 bases map to TRBD2. The material sequenced was naive CD8+ T cells from blood, with Jurkat cell RNA spiked in. Subset denoted: FACS-sorted CD8+CD4-CCR7+CD45RA+ naive T cells. CDR3 residues: CSAGSGSSYEQYF. The CDR3 DNA reads TGCAGTGCAGGCAGCGGGAGCTCCTACGAGCAGTACTTC.